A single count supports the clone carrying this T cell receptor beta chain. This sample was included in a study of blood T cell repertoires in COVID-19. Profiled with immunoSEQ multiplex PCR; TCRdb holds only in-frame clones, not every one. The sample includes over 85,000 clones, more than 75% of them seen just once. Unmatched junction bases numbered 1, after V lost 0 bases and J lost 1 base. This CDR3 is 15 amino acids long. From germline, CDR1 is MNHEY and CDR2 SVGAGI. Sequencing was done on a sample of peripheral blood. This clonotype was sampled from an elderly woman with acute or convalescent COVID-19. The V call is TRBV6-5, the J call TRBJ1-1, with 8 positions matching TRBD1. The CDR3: CASSYSTGENTEAFF. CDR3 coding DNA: TGTGCCAGCAGTTACTCGACAGGGGAGAACACTGAAGCTTTCTTT.